This T cell receptor beta chain stems from a study of Graves' ophthalmopathy and Graves' hyperthyroidism. Study context: Over 18 months of follow-up, stable hyperthyroidism required that no ophthalmopathy appear.

The ends lost 6 bases at V and 4 bases at J; junction bases unmatched: 6. Per the germline V gene, CDR1 is SQVTM and CDR2 is ANQGSEA. The CDR3 spans 13 residues. Certain patients, namely those with other autoimmune diseases, uncontrolled infections, pregnancy or lactation, were excluded. RNA transcripts yielded amplified TCR beta CDR3 regions. Second-round multiplex PCR came after first-round RT-PCR with HTBI primers. TCRdb independently ran MiXCR on the multiplex PCR reads; one entry per CDR3 protein. The repertoire holds about 1.1 million distinct CDR3 sequences, roughly two fifths seen once, with approximately 10% in the top ten.

Sequencing was carried out using peripheral blood or thyroid tissue (not recorded which). The chain uses TRBV29-1 and TRBJ2-7; 10 positions match TRBD1. The receptor was derived from an adult man with Graves' hyperthyroidism. Written as DNA, the CDR3 is TGCAGCGTGTTACCGGGACAGGGGTACGAGCAGTACTTC. It yields the protein CSVLPGQGYEQYF.